This entry concerns a single TCR beta chain. The data were obtained in a study of blood T cell repertoires in COVID-19. In the study overall: Sites in the United States, Italy and Spain provided acute and convalescent COVID-19 samples. PBMCs, B-cell-depleted T cells, or T cells were the source of the cDNA or gDNA that made up the material.

The CDR3 is 15 residues long. Germline V gives CDR1 MNHEY, CDR2 SMNVEV (reference sequence). Trimming stripped 5 bases from V and 1 base from J, with 14 bases between. The authors' processing: Amplified reference gene primers provided the basis for estimating nucleated cell counts. Here immunoSEQ multiplex PCR was the method, and the copy in TCRdb shows in-frame clones only, minus some. The DNA gave D and trimming, while V, J and clone size come from that table. Among approximately 69,000 clones listed, over 75% were seen once. The V and J genes are TRBV27 and TRBJ1-1; D not resolved. The origin of this receptor is a man aged 50 to 59 with acute or convalescent COVID-19. Specimen: peripheral blood. CDR3 sequence reads: CASSRSLEGNTEAFF. The DNA for the CDR3 is TGTGCCAGCAGTAGGTCTCTTGAGGGGAACACTGAAGCTTTCTTT.